This T cell receptor beta chain was profiled in a study of T cells after yellow fever vaccination. CDR3 length equals 14 residues. Germline values: CDR1 DFQATT, CDR2 SNEGSKA (reference sequence). Trimming removed 6 bases from V and 5 bases from J, with 17 bases in between. This clonotype has just a few counts. TCRdb re-called the 5' RACE reads with MiXCR, one entry per CDR3 protein. The table includes roughly 330,000 distinct CDR3 sequences, roughly 6.8% detected once. The TCR originated in a man younger than 35 who received the YFV17D yellow fever vaccine. The material sequenced was PBMCs, taken about 41 days after the first yellow fever vaccination. The chain carries TRBV20-1 and TRBJ2-1; D may match TRBD1 or TRBD2 (6 bases each). CDR3 protein: CSAVGVGGHNEQFF. The CDR3 bases are TGCAGTGCGGTTGGAGTGGGGGGCCACAATGAGCAGTTCTTC.